The next 6 T cell receptor beta chains were all read from a single sample in a study of T cells in women clearing cervical HPV infection. TCRdb's copy holds only in-frame clones and misses some; the assay was immunoSEQ multiplex PCR. The sample has about 24,000 clones. Sequencing was carried out using blood buffy coat. These receptors were collected from a woman aged 18 to 75 with a cervical HPV16 infection that either progressed to CIN3+ or cleared (not recorded which).

About this clone itself: The read terminates 3 residues ahead of where the CDR3 ends, so the germline J gene completes it. The V call is TRBV29-1, the J call TRBJ2-1, with 15 bases identical to TRBD2. The CDR3 has 15 amino acids. Trimming cost V 3 bases and J 4 bases; bases outside gene matches: 1. Germline values: CDR1 SQVTM, CDR2 ANQGSEA. The CDR3 region is CSVDGLAGGYNEQFF. The CDR3 DNA, read in part, is TGCAGCGTTGACGGACTAGCGGGAGGGTACAATGAG.

Concerning this clone: With the read ending 3 residues before the CDR3 end, the germline J gene is used to fill in that end. The chain links TRBV5-5 to TRBJ1-2; D gene uncertain. Germline CDR1 reads SGHKS; CDR2 reads YYEKEE (reference sequence). CDR3 length: 15 amino acids. The CDR3 loop is CASNSRLAGGLDYTF. CDR3 bases read: TGTGCCAGCAACTCCCGACTAGCGGGAGGGCTAGAC.

Details on this clone: Read data end 3 residues before the CDR3 end; the end is taken from the germline J gene. The chain uses TRBV28 and TRBJ2-7; 11 nucleotides agree with TRBD1. The J segment lost 0 bases and the V segment lost 8 bases, leaving 9 bases of the junction unmatched. CDR1 MDHEN and CDR2 SYDVKM come from the germline V gene. The CDR3 loop spans 16 amino acids. The covered CDR3 bases are TGTGCCAGCCACGTCCCCGGGACAGGGGGCTCCTACGAG. Protein sequence: CASHVPGTGGSYE. The entire CDR3 sequence reads CASHVPGTGGSYEQYF.

In regard to this clone: The sequence runs out 3 residues before the end of the CDR3; the remainder is reconstructed from the germline J gene. The chain couples TRBV20-1 to TRBJ1-2; TRBD1 aligns across 9 bases. The CDR3 sequence is 11 residues long. The V gene end was trimmed by 4 bases and the J gene end by 7 bases; junction bases not matched to a gene: 1. Looked up from germline, CDR1 is DFQATT and CDR2 is SNEGSKA (reference sequence). The DNA read from the CDR3 is TGCAGTGCTAAGACAGGGGGTGGC. Protein product: CSAKTGGG. The whole CDR3 protein reads CSAKTGGGYTF.

Its frequency marks this clone as medium-sized. The read terminates 3 residues before the CDR3 end, so the remaining end is supplied by the germline J gene. J is TRBJ2-4 and V is TRBV12-5; 9 bases align to TRBD2. V was pared by 5 bases and J by 0 bases, with 8 bases of the junction left unmatched. CDR3 length: 17 amino acids. The V gene's germline CDR1 is LGHNT and CDR2 FRNRAP. Partial CDR3 DNA: TGTGCTAGTGGTAGACAAACTAGCGGGTCAGCCAAAAACATT. It codes for CASGRQTSGSAKNI. The full CDR3 is CASGRQTSGSAKNIQYF.

Details on this clone: Sequencing ends 3 residues short of the CDR3 end; the germline J gene provides the rest. The chain links TRBV18 to TRBJ2-7; perhaps TRBD1 as D (7 bases). Germline CDR1 is KGHSH and CDR2 is LQKENI. V was trimmed by 3 bases and J by 3 bases, leaving 9 bases between them. The CDR3 spans 13 residues. The CDR3: CASSPQGGYEQYF. The CDR3 bases that were read are TGTGCCAGCTCACCCCAGGGGGGCTACGAG.